Following are 8 T cell receptor beta chains from one sample sequenced in a study of T cells in Graves' hyperthyroidism and ophthalmopathy. Template material for amplifying TCR beta CDR3 regions consisted of RNA transcripts. RT-PCR in the first round (using the HTBI primer set) targeted the TCR CDR3. TCRdb passed the multiplex PCR reads through MiXCR, listing each CDR3 protein once. The table records 500,000 to 650,000 distinct CDR3 sequences, 20% of them present only once. The sequenced sample was blood. These TCRs come from a man aged 35 to 55 with Graves' ophthalmopathy.

This clonotype came up a few times. The CDR3 sequence: CASSQGRQGGTPLHF. The CDR3 region has the DNA TGTGCCAGCAGCCAAGGCAGACAGGGAGGGACACCCCTCCACTTT. V usage is TRBV3-1 and J usage is TRBJ1-6, with 7 bases identical to TRBD1. The germline CDR1 and CDR2 sequences are LGHDT and YNNKEL (reference sequence). The J segment lost 11 bases and the V segment lost 1 base, leaving 8 bases of the junction unmatched. CDR3 length: 15 amino acids.

This clonotype was picked up many times. The CDR3, as DNA: TGTGCCAGCAGCCAAGGGGCCAATCAGCCCCAGCATTTT. It encodes CASSQGANQPQHF. The chain uses TRBV3-1 and TRBJ1-5, with D hard to call. The CDR3 contains 13 residues. The V end was cut by 1 base, the J end by 3 bases, with 4 bases between. Germline V gives CDR1 LGHDT, CDR2 YNNKEL (reference sequence). The whole variable domain, filled in from reference TRBV3-1 and TRBJ1-5, reads DTAVSQTPKYLVTQMGNDKSIKCEQNLGHDTMYWYKQDSKKFLKIMFSYNNKELIINETVPNRFSPKSPDKAHLNLHINSLELGDSAVYFCASSQGANQPQHFGDGTRLSIL.

The table lists this clonotype with many counts. V usage is TRBV3-1 and J usage is TRBJ2-3; 7 bases map to TRBD1. The trim removed 4 bases at V and 6 bases at J, leaving 10 bases unmatched. Germline CDR1 and CDR2: LGHDT and YNNKEL (reference sequence). This CDR3 region has 15 residues. CDR3: CASSLDRVVEDTQYF. The DNA of the CDR3 is TGTGCCAGCAGCCTCGACAGGGTGGTTGAGGATACGCAGTATTTT.

The chain links TRBV13 to TRBJ2-4; the match to TRBD2 covers 7 bases. V shed 3 bases and J 5 bases; nucleotides not matched to a gene: 10. CDR3 length equals 16 residues. Germline V gene data show CDR1 as PRHDT and CDR2 as FYEKMQ (reference sequence). CDR3 sequence: CASSFLAGVGENIQYF. The CDR3 coding sequence is TGTGCCAGCAGCTTTCTGGCGGGAGTGGGGGAAAACATTCAGTACTTC.

This clonotype was found many times. The rearrangement links TRBV2 to TRBJ1-2, with D possibly being TRBD1 (5 bases). CDR3 length: 14 amino acids. The germline V and J ends were trimmed by 7 bases and 8 bases, with 20 bases remaining between them. Germline CDR1 is SNHLY and CDR2 is FYNNEI. The CDR3 coding sequence is TGTGCCAGCAACGCCCCAGGCAGGGTAGGGGGCTACACCTTC. Translation gives CASNAPGRVGGYTF.

The table lists this clonotype with many counts. V and J are TRBV18 and TRBJ2-7; no definite D call. Trimming removed 5 bases at V and 2 bases at J, with 7 bases between. This CDR3 has 12 residues. The germline V gene encodes CDR1 KGHSH and CDR2 LQKENI. The CDR3 region is CASSSQTYEQYF. The CDR3 DNA is TGTGCCAGCTCATCGCAGACCTACGAGCAGTACTTC.

The genes are TRBV14 and TRBJ2-2; weak D call: TRBD2 (5 bases). Germline V gene sequence: CDR1 SGHDN, CDR2 FVKESK. The CDR3 runs 17 residues. Trimming stripped 1 base from V and 7 bases from J, with 19 bases between. CDR3 sequence: CASSQGGGTARIGELFF. Here the CDR3 DNA reads TGTGCCAGCAGCCAAGGAGGAGGCACGGCACGGATCGGGGAGCTGTTTTTT.

This clonotype was found many times. This sequence joins TRBV18 and TRBJ1-1; D unresolved. The CDR3 contains 16 residues. V was cut by 1 base and J by 1 base, with 13 bases left in between. The V gene's germline CDR1 is KGHSH and CDR2 LQKENI. Here the CDR3 reads CASSPLSGSGNTEAFF. The CDR3 DNA reads TGTGCCAGCTCACCACTTTCGGGGAGTGGGAACACTGAAGCTTTCTTT.